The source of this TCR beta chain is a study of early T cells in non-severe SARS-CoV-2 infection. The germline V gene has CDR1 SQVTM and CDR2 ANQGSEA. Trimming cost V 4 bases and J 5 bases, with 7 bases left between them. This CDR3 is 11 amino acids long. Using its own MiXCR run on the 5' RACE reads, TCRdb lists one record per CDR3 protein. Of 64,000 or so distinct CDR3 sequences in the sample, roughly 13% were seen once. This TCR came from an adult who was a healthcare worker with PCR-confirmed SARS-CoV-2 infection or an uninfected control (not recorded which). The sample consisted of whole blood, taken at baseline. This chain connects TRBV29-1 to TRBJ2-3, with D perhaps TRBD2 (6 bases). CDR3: CSVAGGDTQYF. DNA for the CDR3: TGCAGCGTTGCCGGGGGAGATACGCAGTATTTT.